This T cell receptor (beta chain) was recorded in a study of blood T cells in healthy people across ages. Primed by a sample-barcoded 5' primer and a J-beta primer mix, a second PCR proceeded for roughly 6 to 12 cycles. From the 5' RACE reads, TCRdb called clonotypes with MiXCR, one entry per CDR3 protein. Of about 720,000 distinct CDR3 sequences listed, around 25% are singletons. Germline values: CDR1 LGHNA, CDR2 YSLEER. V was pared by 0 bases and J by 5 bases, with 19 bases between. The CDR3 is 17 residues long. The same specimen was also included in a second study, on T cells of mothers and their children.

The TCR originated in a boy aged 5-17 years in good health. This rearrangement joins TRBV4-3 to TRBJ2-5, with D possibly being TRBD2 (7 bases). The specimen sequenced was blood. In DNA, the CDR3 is TGCGCCAGCAGCCAAGATGCGGCGGGGGCTCCCCGGGAGACCCAGTACTTC. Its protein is CASSQDAAGAPRETQYF.